Listed below are T cell receptor beta chains from one sample, sequenced in a study of T cells in Graves' hyperthyroidism and ophthalmopathy. In TCRdb, the multiplex PCR reads were re-called with MiXCR into one record per CDR3 protein. The sample contains a few hundred thousand distinct CDR3 sequences, around 13% of which appear only once. Sequencing was done on a sample of blood. Receptors originate from a woman aged 30 to 39 with Graves' ophthalmopathy. The CDR3 runs from the conserved cysteine through the conserved F or W. Fields, in order: V gene, J gene, clone size, D gene, CDR3 protein, CDR3 DNA. D genes are given only for firm matches. Where a row states a size, it is once, few, many or the class of an expanded clone; other rows omit it.

v_gene: TRBV27; j_gene: TRBJ2-2; abundance: many; d_gene: TRBD1; CDR3aa: CASSPLTGGDGELFF; CDR3nt: TGTGCCAGCAGTCCGTTGACAGGGGGAGACGGGGAGCTGTTTTTT
v_gene: TRBV7-9; j_gene: TRBJ1-1; abundance: many; d_gene: -; CDR3aa: CASSTSRNKNTEAFF; CDR3nt: TGTGCCAGCAGCACGTCAAGAAACAAGAACACTGAAGCTTTCTTT
v_gene: TRBV4-1; j_gene: TRBJ1-5; abundance: many; d_gene: -; CDR3aa: CASSQGLGGNQPQHF; CDR3nt: TGCGCCAGCAGCCAAGGGTTAGGGGGCAATCAGCCCCAGCATTTT
v_gene: TRBV7-9; j_gene: TRBJ2-1; abundance: many; d_gene: TRBD2; CDR3aa: CASSFPSGGYNEQFF; CDR3nt: TGTGCCAGCAGCTTCCCTAGCGGGGGTTACAATGAGCAGTTCTTC
v_gene: TRBV7-2; j_gene: TRBJ2-1; abundance: many; d_gene: TRBD2; CDR3aa: CASSLTSGGGEQFF; CDR3nt: TGTGCCAGCAGCTTAACTAGCGGGGGCGGTGAGCAGTTCTTC
v_gene: TRBV7-3; j_gene: TRBJ2-2; abundance: many; d_gene: TRBD1; CDR3aa: CASRPTGTGGSGELFF; CDR3nt: TGTGCCAGCAGACCAACCGGGACAGGGGGTTCCGGGGAGCTGTTTTTT
v_gene: TRBV28; j_gene: TRBJ1-1; abundance: many; d_gene: -; CDR3aa: CASSLWGEMNTEAFF; CDR3nt: TGTGCCAGCAGTTTATGGGGGGAAATGAACACTGAAGCTTTCTTT
v_gene: TRBV6-1; j_gene: TRBJ1-1; abundance: many; d_gene: -; CDR3aa: CASSPTENTEAFF; CDR3nt: TGTGCCAGCAGTCCCACCGAGAACACTGAAGCTTTCTTT
v_gene: TRBV20-1; j_gene: TRBJ2-5; abundance: -; d_gene: TRBD2; CDR3aa: CSAELAGGPRGETQYF; CDR3nt: TGCAGTGCTGAACTAGCGGGGGGTCCCAGGGGAGAGACCCAGTACTTC
v_gene: TRBV20-1; j_gene: TRBJ2-2; abundance: many; d_gene: -; CDR3aa: CSAKDRNTGELFF; CDR3nt: TGCAGTGCAAAGGACCGAAACACCGGGGAGCTGTTTTTT
v_gene: TRBV6-1; j_gene: TRBJ1-2; abundance: -; d_gene: TRBD1; CDR3aa: CASSSGTALRDDYGYTF; CDR3nt: TGTGCCAGCAGTTCGGGGACAGCCCTTCGAGATGACTATGGCTACACCTTC
v_gene: TRBV6-1; j_gene: TRBJ1-2; abundance: many; d_gene: -; CDR3aa: CASSEITGIGYTF; CDR3nt: TGTGCCAGCAGTGAAATAACAGGGATTGGCTACACCTTC
v_gene: TRBV7-6; j_gene: TRBJ2-2; abundance: -; d_gene: -; CDR3aa: CASSLEAGVNTGELFF; CDR3nt: TGTGCCAGCAGCTTAGAGGCGGGCGTGAACACCGGGGAGCTGTTTTTT
v_gene: TRBV27; j_gene: TRBJ2-1; abundance: -; d_gene: TRBD1; CDR3aa: CASTLGTGGFGEQFF; CDR3nt: TGTGCCAGCACCCTGGGGACAGGGGGCTTCGGGGAGCAGTTCTTC
v_gene: TRBV28; j_gene: TRBJ1-5; abundance: many; d_gene: -; CDR3aa: CASSLFASNQPQHF; CDR3nt: TGTGCCAGCAGTTTATTTGCAAGCAATCAGCCCCAGCATTTT
v_gene: TRBV28; j_gene: TRBJ2-7; abundance: many; d_gene: TRBD1; CDR3aa: CASRTGWGQNYEQYF; CDR3nt: TGTGCCAGCAGAACAGGGTGGGGACAGAACTACGAGCAGTACTTC
v_gene: TRBV5-1; j_gene: TRBJ2-1; abundance: -; d_gene: TRBD1; CDR3aa: CASSLPGQGARSNEQFF; CDR3nt: TGCGCCAGCAGCTTGCCGGGACAGGGGGCGCGGTCCAATGAGCAGTTCTTC
v_gene: TRBV7-3; j_gene: TRBJ2-1; abundance: many; d_gene: -; CDR3aa: CASSFVGGAFYNEQFF; CDR3nt: TGTGCCAGCAGCTTTGTTGGGGGGGCCTTTTACAATGAGCAGTTCTTC
v_gene: TRBV6-1; j_gene: TRBJ1-1; abundance: many; d_gene: -; CDR3aa: CASSQWGGNTEAFF; CDR3nt: TGTGCCAGCAGTCAATGGGGCGGCAACACTGAAGCTTTCTTT
v_gene: TRBV2; j_gene: TRBJ1-1; abundance: many; d_gene: TRBD1; CDR3aa: CASILSATGTLMNTEAFF; CDR3nt: TGTGCCAGCATTTTATCGGCGACAGGGACCTTAATGAACACTGAAGCTTTCTTT
v_gene: TRBV12-3/TRBV12-4; j_gene: TRBJ1-5; abundance: many; d_gene: -; CDR3aa: CASSPGSFHPQHF; CDR3nt: TGTGCCAGCAGCCCTGGGTCCTTCCACCCCCAGCATTTT
v_gene: TRBV12-3/TRBV12-4; j_gene: TRBJ2-5; abundance: many; d_gene: -; CDR3aa: CASSSRDPQGETQYF; CDR3nt: TGTGCCAGCAGTTCCCGGGATCCCCAAGGGGAGACCCAGTACTTC
v_gene: TRBV6-1; j_gene: TRBJ2-7; abundance: few; d_gene: TRBD1; CDR3aa: CASSHGTGGANGNYEQYF; CDR3nt: TGTGCCAGCAGTCATGGGACAGGGGGCGCGAATGGAAACTACGAGCAGTACTTC
v_gene: TRBV24-1; j_gene: TRBJ2-1; abundance: many; d_gene: -; CDR3aa: CATSDFGIYNEQFF; CDR3nt: TGTGCCACCAGTGATTTCGGGATATACAATGAGCAGTTCTTC
v_gene: TRBV20-1; j_gene: TRBJ2-3; abundance: few; d_gene: -; CDR3aa: CSARYRVGRDTQYF; CDR3nt: TGCAGTGCTAGATACAGGGTGGGGAGGGATACGCAGTATTTT
v_gene: TRBV11-3; j_gene: TRBJ2-2; abundance: many; d_gene: -; CDR3aa: CASSLSQGGELFF; CDR3nt: TGTGCCAGCAGCTTATCTCAGGGCGGGGAGCTGTTTTTT
v_gene: TRBV5-1; j_gene: TRBJ2-5; abundance: many; d_gene: TRBD1; CDR3aa: CASSLVQGARETQYF; CDR3nt: TGCGCCAGCAGCTTGGTGCAGGGGGCGCGGGAGACCCAGTACTTC
v_gene: TRBV3-1; j_gene: TRBJ2-1; abundance: many; d_gene: -; CDR3aa: CASSQDLVWRTRQFF; CDR3nt: TGTGCCAGCAGCCAAGATTTAGTTTGGAGGACGAGACAGTTCTTC
v_gene: TRBV24-1; j_gene: TRBJ2-1; abundance: many; d_gene: -; CDR3aa: CATSTNYNEQFF; CDR3nt: TGTGCCACCAGTACCAACTACAATGAGCAGTTCTTC
v_gene: TRBV6-1; j_gene: TRBJ2-7; abundance: many; d_gene: -; CDR3aa: CASDRPQSYEQYF; CDR3nt: TGTGCCAGCGACCGGCCCCAATCCTACGAGCAGTACTTC
v_gene: TRBV15; j_gene: TRBJ2-7; abundance: many; d_gene: -; CDR3aa: CATSIAPGGYEQYF; CDR3nt: TGTGCCACCAGCATAGCACCCGGTGGCTACGAGCAGTACTTC
v_gene: TRBV28; j_gene: TRBJ2-7; abundance: many; d_gene: TRBD1; CDR3aa: CASSSSGQWSYEQYF; CDR3nt: TGTGCCAGCAGTTCGTCGGGACAGTGGTCCTACGAGCAGTACTTC
v_gene: TRBV28; j_gene: TRBJ2-3; abundance: many; d_gene: -; CDR3aa: CASSTDTGDTQYF; CDR3nt: TGTGCCAGCAGTACGGACACCGGGGATACGCAGTATTTT
v_gene: TRBV19; j_gene: TRBJ1-5; abundance: many; d_gene: -; CDR3aa: CASTAGHNSNQPQHF; CDR3nt: TGTGCCAGTACCGCCGGGCACAATAGCAATCAGCCCCAGCATTTT
v_gene: TRBV5-1; j_gene: TRBJ2-3; abundance: many; d_gene: TRBD2; CDR3aa: CASSASGGGADTQYF; CDR3nt: TGCGCCAGCAGCGCCAGCGGGGGAGGTGCAGATACGCAGTATTTT
v_gene: TRBV25-1; j_gene: TRBJ1-1; abundance: -; d_gene: -; CDR3aa: CASSEDYADTEAFF; CDR3nt: TGTGCCAGCAGTGAGGACTATGCTGACACTGAAGCTTTCTTT
v_gene: TRBV12-3/TRBV12-4; j_gene: TRBJ1-5; abundance: few; d_gene: TRBD1; CDR3aa: CASSLRRRQGRGNQPQHF; CDR3nt: TGTGCCAGCAGTTTAAGGCGCCGACAGGGGAGGGGGAATCAGCCCCAGCATTTT
v_gene: TRBV20-1; j_gene: TRBJ2-3; abundance: many; d_gene: TRBD2; CDR3aa: CSALAGSADTQYF; CDR3nt: TGCAGTGCTTTAGCGGGGAGCGCAGATACGCAGTATTTT
v_gene: TRBV10-2; j_gene: TRBJ2-3; abundance: many; d_gene: TRBD2; CDR3aa: CASLLAGGTDTQYF; CDR3nt: TGCGCCAGCCTACTAGCGGGGGGCACAGATACGCAGTATTTT
v_gene: TRBV7-7; j_gene: TRBJ2-5; abundance: many; d_gene: TRBD2; CDR3aa: CASSPSSGGAETQYF; CDR3nt: TGTGCTAGCAGCCCTTCTAGCGGGGGGGCTGAAACCCAGTACTTC
v_gene: TRBV5-5; j_gene: TRBJ1-1; abundance: few; d_gene: -; CDR3aa: CASSIHRGEAFF; CDR3nt: TGTGCCAGCAGCATACATAGGGGGGAAGCTTTCTTT
v_gene: TRBV24-1; j_gene: TRBJ2-2; abundance: many; d_gene: -; CDR3aa: CASGPPSTGELFF; CDR3nt: TGTGCCTCGGGGCCCCCGAGCACCGGGGAGCTGTTTTTT
v_gene: TRBV6-1; j_gene: TRBJ1-1; abundance: many; d_gene: -; CDR3aa: CASSRQGGETEAFF; CDR3nt: TGTGCCAGCAGCCGGCAGGGTGGAGAGACTGAAGCTTTCTTT
v_gene: TRBV4-2; j_gene: TRBJ2-3; abundance: few; d_gene: -; CDR3aa: CASSQFSADTQYF; CDR3nt: TGTGCCAGCAGCCAATTCAGCGCAGATACGCAGTATTTT
v_gene: TRBV29-1; j_gene: TRBJ2-2; abundance: -; d_gene: TRBD2; CDR3aa: CSVEDPLAGNTGELFF; CDR3nt: TGCAGCGTTGAAGATCCACTAGCGGGGAACACCGGGGAGCTGTTTTTT
v_gene: TRBV2; j_gene: TRBJ1-1; abundance: many; d_gene: -; CDR3aa: CASSEGIRNTEAFF; CDR3nt: TGTGCCAGCAGTGAAGGGATCAGGAACACTGAAGCTTTCTTT
v_gene: TRBV24-1; j_gene: TRBJ1-2; abundance: -; d_gene: -; CDR3aa: CATSETGSNYGYTF; CDR3nt: TGTGCCACCAGTGAGACAGGTTCTAACTATGGCTACACCTTC
v_gene: TRBV20-1; j_gene: TRBJ2-1; abundance: many; d_gene: -; CDR3aa: CSARQGLEQFF; CDR3nt: TGCAGTGCGAGACAGGGACTTGAGCAGTTCTTC
v_gene: TRBV20-1; j_gene: TRBJ2-2; abundance: many; d_gene: -; CDR3aa: CSAPFRGQGTGELFF; CDR3nt: TGCAGTGCCCCTTTTCGCGGGCAGGGGACCGGGGAGCTGTTTTTT
v_gene: TRBV7-2; j_gene: TRBJ2-7; abundance: -; d_gene: TRBD1; CDR3aa: CASSFTGGQGGQVYEQYF; CDR3nt: TGTGCCAGCAGCTTCACGGGGGGACAGGGTGGTCAGGTCTACGAGCAGTACTTC
v_gene: TRBV28; j_gene: TRBJ1-5; abundance: many; d_gene: -; CDR3aa: CASRQLNQPQHF; CDR3nt: TGTGCCAGCCGACAGCTCAATCAGCCCCAGCATTTT
v_gene: TRBV7-2; j_gene: TRBJ2-5; abundance: many; d_gene: -; CDR3aa: CASSARGVQYF; CDR3nt: TGTGCCAGCAGCGCCCGGGGAGTCCAGTACTTC
v_gene: TRBV28; j_gene: TRBJ2-3; abundance: many; d_gene: -; CDR3aa: CASSLISPDTQYF; CDR3nt: TGTGCCAGCAGTTTAATCTCCCCAGATACGCAGTATTTT
v_gene: TRBV6-5; j_gene: TRBJ1-5; abundance: few; d_gene: -; CDR3aa: CASSYIPGQPQHF; CDR3nt: TGTGCCAGCAGTTACATCCCGGGTCAGCCCCAGCATTTT
v_gene: TRBV12-3/TRBV12-4; j_gene: TRBJ1-4; abundance: few; d_gene: -; CDR3aa: CASLYGGSDNEKLFF; CDR3nt: TGTGCCAGCCTGTATGGGGGCTCCGATAATGAAAAACTGTTTTTT
v_gene: TRBV19; j_gene: TRBJ2-1; abundance: -; d_gene: -; CDR3aa: CASTQGGANNEQFF; CDR3nt: TGTGCCAGTACCCAGGGGGGGGCCAACAATGAGCAGTTCTTC
v_gene: TRBV28; j_gene: TRBJ2-7; abundance: many; d_gene: -; CDR3aa: CASSYHQTAPTYEQYF; CDR3nt: TGTGCCAGCAGTTACCACCAGACGGCCCCAACCTACGAGCAGTACTTC